The T cell receptor (beta chain) described here comes from a study of T-cell memory formation after mild COVID-19. Study in general: The TCR clusters were mostly specific to one donor. Findings of the study overall: Contracting CD4+ clones lay largely in CM and EM, with CD8+ ones residing in EMRA.

V shed 4 bases, J shed 3 bases, and the junction held 6 bases outside the gene matches. Germline V gene data show CDR1 as SGHRS and CDR2 as YFSETQ. This CDR3 has 15 residues. From 5'RACE with constant-segment primers came TCR alpha and TCR beta cDNA libraries that carried sample barcodes and UMIs. Each CDR3 protein gets one entry after TCRdb re-called the 5' RACE reads with MiXCR. The table includes hundreds of thousands of distinct CDR3 sequences, approximately 15% detected once. For this clonotype: Its antigen remains unidentified.

V is TRBV5-1 and J is TRBJ2-2; 7 nucleotides agree with TRBD1. Sequencing was performed on PBMCs or a T cell subset sorted from them (not recorded which). The sequence came from a man younger than 35 who had mild COVID-19 (a few samples of this study predate the infection). Cell type and time point are not known. The chain's CDR3 is CASSPGTAYTGELFF. CDR3 coding DNA: TGCGCCAGCAGCCCCGGGACAGCCTACACCGGGGAGCTGTTTTTT.